This T cell receptor beta chain comes out of a study of blood T cell repertoires in COVID-19. Measured with immunoSEQ multiplex PCR; TCRdb has only the in-frame clones, and not every one. This sample has fewer than 300,000 clones, with more than 75% found just once. Germline CDR1 is GTSNPN and CDR2 is SVGIG (reference sequence). There are 14 residues in the CDR3. Trimming removed 4 bases at V and 3 bases at J, with 13 bases between. The sequencing sample was made of peripheral blood. The rearrangement uses TRBV30 and TRBJ2-1; D not resolved. This clonotype was obtained from a woman in her 40s who had recovered from COVID-19. The CDR3 DNA sequence: TGTGCCTGGACCAACGAGGTAAACTACAATGAGCAGTTCTTC. Protein sequence: CAWTNEVNYNEQFF.